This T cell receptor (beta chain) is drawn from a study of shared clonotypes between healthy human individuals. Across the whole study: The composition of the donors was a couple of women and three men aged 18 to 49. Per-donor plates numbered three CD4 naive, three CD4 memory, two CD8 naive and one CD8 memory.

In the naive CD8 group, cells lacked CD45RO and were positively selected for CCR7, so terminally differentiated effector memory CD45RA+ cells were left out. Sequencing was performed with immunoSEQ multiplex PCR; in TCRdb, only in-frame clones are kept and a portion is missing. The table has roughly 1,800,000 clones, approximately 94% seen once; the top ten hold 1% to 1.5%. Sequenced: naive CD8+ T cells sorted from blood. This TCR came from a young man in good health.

The CDR3, as DNA: TGTGCCATCTCGGCGGAGGGCGAGCAGTACTTC. This encodes CAISAEGEQYF. The rearrangement links TRBV10-3 to TRBJ2-7; D perhaps matches TRBD2 (6 bases). This CDR3 comprises 11 residues. V was shortened by 8 bases and J by 6 bases, with 11 bases between the two germline ends. CDR1 and CDR2 (germline): ENHRY, SYGVKD.